This T cell receptor beta chain was retrieved from a study of T cell responses to AZD1222 COVID-19 vaccine. General study findings and limits: The CD4 TCRs associated with vaccination extended across spike and predominated at 160-218 and 743-854. There were mostly white British donors and more females than males, and clonal diversity was possibly underestimated.

The CDR3 consists of 13 residues. Germline CDR1 and CDR2: LGHDT and YNNKEL (reference sequence). V was trimmed by 1 base and J by 4 bases, leaving 7 bases between them. In the case of this clone: Its matching antigen is unknown.

TCRdb's copy holds only in-frame clones and misses some; the assay was immunoSEQ multiplex PCR. The table has 90,000 to 95,000 clones, 86% seen once. Specimen: peripheral blood, collected on day 0 of AZD1222 vaccination. This rearrangement joins TRBV3-1 (or the pseudogene TRBV3-2) to TRBJ1-2; tentative D call: TRBD1 (5 bases). The TCR originated in an adult in good health. This chain's CDR3 is CASSQGQFYGYTF. CDR3 DNA sequence: TGTGCCAGCAGCCAAGGACAGTTCTATGGCTACACCTTC.